This entry lists 27 T cell receptor beta chains sequenced from one sample in a study of T cells in Graves' hyperthyroidism and ophthalmopathy. RNA transcripts gave rise to amplified TCR beta CDR3 regions. The HTBI primer set was used in a first-round RT-PCR of the TCR CDR3. TCRdb redid the calling of the multiplex PCR reads with MiXCR, one entry per CDR3 protein. The data hold some 500,000 distinct CDR3 sequences, with roughly 15% observed a single time. The specimen sequenced was blood. These receptors originate from a young woman with Graves' ophthalmopathy.

This clonotype was detected once. One end of the junction varies from germline; a read error may be responsible. This chain uses TRBV2 with TRBJ1-4; D is undetermined. The CDR3 runs 11 residues. In germline, CDR1 is SNHLY, CDR2 FYNNEI. The CDR3 DNA follows: TGTGCCAGCACTGAACGTGAAAAACTGTTTTTT. Translating gives CASTEREKLFF.

This clonotype was counted many times. The J gene is TRBJ2-7, the V gene TRBV6-2 or TRBV6-3; 9 bases map to TRBD2. The CDR3 sequence is 15 residues long. Trimming removed 6 bases from V and 6 bases from J; junction bases left unmatched: 12. Germline values: CDR1 MNHEY, CDR2 SVGEGT. CDR3 nucleotide sequence: TGTGCCAGCAGCCCATTAGCGGGAGATGATACCGAGCAGTACTTC. This translates into CASSPLAGDDTEQYF.

J is TRBJ2-5 and V is TRBV13, with TRBD1 identical over 9 bases. V gave up 0 bases and J gave up 5 bases; unmatched junction bases: 16. This CDR3 is 19 amino acids long. The germline CDR1 and CDR2 sequences are PRHDT and FYEKMQ (reference sequence). CDR3 DNA: TGTGCCAGCAGCTTAGGCGTTCCCCCTCCCGGGACAGGGACTGAGACCCAGTACTTC. The encoded protein is CASSLGVPPPGTGTETQYF.

Note on this clonotype: Just one base apart from a much larger clone, this may be a read error. The rearrangement uses TRBV28 and TRBJ2-1; 8 nucleotides agree with TRBD2. The CDR3 consists of 15 residues. Germline values: CDR1 MDHEN, CDR2 SYDVKM. The CDR3 protein is CTSSKGTRSDNEQFF. For the CDR3, the DNA is TGTACCAGCAGTAAAGGGACTAGATCCGACAATGAGCAGTTCTTC.

The table lists this clonotype with a few counts. The V gene is TRBV7-2, the J gene TRBJ2-1; D ambiguous. The CDR3 has 13 amino acids. Germline V CDR1 and CDR2: SGHTA, FQGNSA. V gave up 5 bases and J gave up 9 bases, with 14 bases separating them. The CDR3 nucleotides read TGTGCCAGCAGCCCCTTCCAGTCTGGTGAGCAGTTCTTC. It is translated as CASSPFQSGEQFF.

The sample holds many counts of this clonotype. This chain connects TRBV24-1 to TRBJ2-1, with TRBD2 matching over 8 bases. The CDR3 covers 12 residues. V shed 9 bases, J shed 6 bases, and the junction held 3 bases outside the gene matches. Germline V lookup: CDR1 KGHDR, CDR2 SFDVKD. CDR3 DNA: TGTGCCACCCAGGGACTAGGCAATGAGCAGTTCTTC. As protein: CATQGLGNEQFF.

This clonotype was seen many times. The V gene is TRBV28, the J gene TRBJ2-3; D is perhaps TRBD1 (5 bases). With 2 bases removed from V and 7 bases from J, the gap between germline ends came to 16 bases. CDR3 size: 15 residues. Germline V gene data show CDR1 as MDHEN and CDR2 as SYDVKM. CDR3 DNA: TGTGCCAGCAGTTTAGCGACAGCCAACAAAAATACGCAGTATTTT. Encoded protein: CASSLATANKNTQYF. Full variable domain (rest looked up from reference TRBV28 and TRBJ2-3): DVKVTQSSRYLVKRTGEKVFLECVQDMDHENMFWYRQDPGLGLRLIYFSYDVKMKEKGDIPEGYSVSREKKERFSLILESASTNQTSMYLCASSLATANKNTQYFGPGTRLTVL.

This clonotype was recorded at least ten times. The genes are TRBV5-5 and TRBJ1-5, with D possibly being TRBD1 (6 bases). Trimming left V 4 bases short and J 0 bases short, with 11 bases between. The CDR3 contains 15 residues. CDR1 SGHKS and CDR2 YYEKEE come from the germline V gene (reference sequence). CDR3 sequence: CASSHHRDSNQPQHF. CDR3 DNA: TGTGCCAGCAGCCATCACAGGGATAGCAATCAGCCCCAGCATTTT.

This clonotype came up many times. The genes are TRBV20-1 and TRBJ1-4, with unresolved D. Germline lookup yields CDR1 DFQATT and CDR2 SNEGSKA (reference sequence). The V and J ends lost 3 bases and 0 bases respectively, with 11 bases between them. The length of the CDR3 is 15 residues. DNA for the CDR3: TGCAGTGCTAGCGTTCACGGGACAACTAATGAAAAACTGTTTTTT. It translates to CSASVHGTTNEKLFF.

This clonotype occurred many times. This chain connects TRBV6-5 to TRBJ1-5; 7 bases line up with TRBD1. The CDR3 sequence is 16 residues long. The V segment lost 0 bases and the J segment 4 bases; nucleotides outside the gene matches: 6. Germline loops: CDR1 MNHEY, CDR2 SVGAGI. The CDR3 is CASSYSKSGGNQPQHF. The CDR3 region has the DNA TGTGCCAGCAGTTACTCCAAGTCAGGGGGAAATCAGCCCCAGCATTTT.

This clonotype appeared many times. The chain employs TRBV7-2 and TRBJ2-1, with 13 positions matching TRBD2. The V gene's germline CDR1 is SGHTA and CDR2 FQGNSA. The junction had 9 bases not matched to a gene; V was cut back by 5 bases and J by 8 bases. The CDR3 runs 16 residues. CDR3 DNA sequence: TGTGCCAGCAGCCCCCGACTAGCGGGAGGAATCTATGAGCAGTTCTTC. Its translation: CASSPRLAGGIYEQFF.

This clonotype was counted ten times or more. J is TRBJ2-5 and V is TRBV3-1, with 8 bases identical to TRBD2. This CDR3 spans 14 amino acids. The germline gives CDR1 LGHDT, CDR2 YNNKEL (reference sequence). The V segment lost 6 bases and the J segment 2 bases; nucleotides outside the gene matches: 5. CDR3 sequence (DNA): TGTGCCAGCAGGGTTAGCGGGGAACAAGAGACCCAGTACTTC. It codes for CASRVSGEQETQYF.

This clonotype has just a few counts. This chain connects TRBV19 to TRBJ1-6, with TRBD1 as a possible D gene (5 bases). From germline, CDR1 is LNHDA and CDR2 SQIVND (reference sequence). This CDR3 is built from 15 residues. V lost 9 bases and J 7 bases, leaving 19 bases between the germline ends. Here the CDR3 DNA reads TGTGCCAGCAGGGAGTCCGGACACACCAATTCACCCCTCCACTTT. This sequence encodes CASRESGHTNSPLHF.

This clonotype showed up just a few times. A much larger clone differs by one base, so this may be a read error. The gene calls are TRBV28 and TRBJ2-7; possible D gene TRBD2, 6 bases. The CDR3 length is 14 residues. Trimming took 8 bases from V and 4 from J, leaving 18 bases between them. CDR1 is MDHEN and CDR2 is SYDVKM in the germline V gene. The CDR3 DNA reads as TGTGCCAGCGGTCCCTTCCGGGAGTTTTACGAGCAGTACTTC. It translates to CASGPFREFYEQYF.

This clonotype was observed a handful of times. The chain recombines TRBV7-2 with TRBJ2-5; D might be TRBD2 (5 bases). This CDR3 has 13 amino acids. Germline assignment: CDR1 SGHTA and CDR2 FQGNSA. The chain's CDR3 is CATGLKGGETQYF. For the CDR3, the DNA is TGTGCTACCGGACTTAAGGGTGGAGAGACCCAGTACTTC. Together with reference TRBV7-2 and TRBJ2-5, the CDR3 gives the full variable domain: GAGVSQSPSNKVTEKGKDVELRCDPISGHTALYWYRQSLGQGLEFLIYFQGNSAPDKSGLPSDRFSAERTGGSVSTLTIQRTQQEDSAVYLCATGLKGGETQYFGPGTRLLVL.

This clonotype was counted a few times. Here the CDR3 DNA reads TGTGCCACCAGCAGAGACGGAAGGGAAAAACTGTTTTTT. It codes for CATSRDGREKLFF. The chain uses TRBV15 and TRBJ1-4; D ambiguous. Trimming removed 0 bases from V and 8 bases from J, with 7 bases in between. This CDR3 is 13 amino acids long. The germline gives CDR1 LNHNV, CDR2 YYDKDF (reference sequence). Full variable domain (missing parts from reference TRBV15 and TRBJ1-4): DAMVIQNPRYQVTQFGKPVTLSCSQTLNHNVMYWYQQKSSQAPKLLFHYYDKDFNNEADTPDNFQSRRPNTSFCFLDIRSPGLGDTAMYLCATSRDGREKLFFGSGTQLSVL.

The CDR3 nucleotides read TGTGCCAGCAGCTTTTTCGGAGCGGGAGGTACAGATACGCAGTATTTT. Residues: CASSFFGAGGTDTQYF. The chain uses TRBV5-6 and TRBJ2-3, with TRBD2 identical over 9 bases. CDR3 length: 16 residues. Germline V gene lookup returns CDR1 SGHDT and CDR2 YYEEEE. Germline trimming cut 2 bases from V and 3 bases from J; bases unmatched to any gene: 7.

This clonotype was recorded a few times. V is TRBV5-1 and J is TRBJ1-4, with D unclear. CDR3 size: 15 residues. The V gene lost 0 bases and the J gene lost 7 bases, with 13 bases spanning the gap. Germline-derived CDR1 and CDR2 are SGHRS and YFSETQ. CDR3 amino acids: CASSLDAHFTEKLFF. CDR3 coding DNA: TGCGCCAGCAGCTTGGATGCCCACTTCACTGAAAAACTGTTTTTT.

The gene calls are TRBV7-2 and TRBJ2-2, with TRBD1 matching over 10 bases. The CDR3 contains 14 residues. The germline V gene has CDR1 SGHTA and CDR2 FQGNSA. V lost 1 base, J lost 15 bases, and 8 bases stayed unmatched. CDR3 amino acids: CASSLGRGQGWVFF. Written as DNA, the CDR3 is TGTGCCAGCAGCTTAGGTAGGGGACAGGGGTGGGTGTTTTTT.

This clonotype has a handful of counts. The germline gene is not matched at one end of the junction; a read error may be the cause. The chain combines TRBV7-7 with TRBJ2-2; 8 nucleotides match TRBD1. The CDR3 runs to 14 residues. Germline CDR1 SSHAT, CDR2 FNYEAQ (reference sequence). CDR3 protein: CASSQGAVTGELFF. The CDR3 DNA reads as TGTGCTAGCAGCCAGGGGGCGGTTACCGGGGAGCTGTTTTTT. The variable domain in full, completed from reference TRBV7-7 and TRBJ2-2, reads GAGVSQSPRYKVTKRGQDVTLRCDPISSHATLYWYQQALGQGPEFLTYFNYEAQPDKSGLPSDRFSAERPEGSISTLTIQRTEQRDSAMYRCASSQGAVTGELFFGEGSRLTVL.

This clonotype was counted ten times or more. The DNA for the CDR3 is TGCGCCAGCGCCTCATCGGACAGGCCTACCAATGAGCAGTTCTTC. It specifies CASASSDRPTNEQFF. V gene TRBV10-2 combines with J gene TRBJ2-1, with 7 bases aligning to TRBD1. Germline V gene lookup returns CDR1 WSHSY and CDR2 SAAADI. The CDR3 is 15 residues long. The V and J ends lost 8 bases and 6 bases, in that order; junction bases with no gene match: 13.

In its sample, this clonotype was seen a few times. The genes are TRBV29-1 and TRBJ1-1; tentatively, D is TRBD1 (5 bases). The CDR3 has 14 residues. Trimming removed 4 bases from V and 0 bases from J, with 12 bases in between. Germline V lookup: CDR1 SQVTM, CDR2 ANQGSEA. CDR3 coding DNA: TGCAGCGTTGGCAGGGATCGGTTGAACACTGAAGCTTTCTTT. Its protein product is CSVGRDRLNTEAFF.

This clonotype was observed many times. The V gene is TRBV10-3, the J gene TRBJ2-1; 10 nucleotides agree with TRBD2. The CDR3 is made up of 16 amino acids. In germline, CDR1 is ENHRY, CDR2 SYGVKD. V lost 3 bases to trimming and J lost 8 bases; unmatched junction nucleotides: 10. The CDR3 region has the DNA TGTGCCATCAGTGATCTCCTAGCGGGAGATGGGGATGAGCAGTTCTTC. It yields the protein CAISDLLAGDGDEQFF.

This clonotype came up many times. V usage is TRBV20-1 and J usage is TRBJ2-1, with D hard to call. The CDR3 extends over 12 amino acids. Germline CDR1 is DFQATT and CDR2 is SNEGSKA (reference sequence). V was clipped by 5 bases and J by 6 bases, with 11 bases between them. In nucleotides, the CDR3 is TGCAGTGCTGAGCTAGATATCAATGAGCAGTTCTTC. Amino acids: CSAELDINEQFF.

The genes are TRBV20-1 and TRBJ2-3; D is uncertain. Trimming took off 0 bases at V and 6 bases at J, with 13 bases between the two ends. The CDR3 totals 14 residues. Per the germline V gene, CDR1 is DFQATT and CDR2 is SNEGSKA (reference sequence). CDR3 in amino acids: CSARDLGGADTQYF. The CDR3, as DNA: TGCAGTGCTAGAGATCTAGGTGGCGCGGATACGCAGTATTTT.

This clonotype was seen ten or more times. V is TRBV10-3 and J is TRBJ2-7, with TRBD1 as a possible D gene (5 bases). CDR3 length: 17 amino acids. From germline, CDR1 is ENHRY and CDR2 SYGVKD. V lost 0 bases and J 3 bases, leaving 18 bases between the germline ends. In nucleotides, the CDR3 is TGTGCCATCAGTGAGTCGATTTGGACACCAAGGGACTACGAGCAGTACTTC. Translated: CAISESIWTPRDYEQYF.

The CDR3 loop reads CASSELLRDSVTSGEQYF. CDR3 DNA sequence: TGTGCCAGCAGTGAATTACTGAGGGACAGCGTGACGTCGGGCGAGCAGTACTTC. The V call is TRBV25-1, the J call TRBJ2-7; 7 nucleotides match TRBD1. The CDR3 extends over 18 amino acids. V lost 1 base and J lost 6; bases outside the gene matches: 18. The V gene's germline CDR1 is MGHDK and CDR2 SYGVNS.